Listed below are T cell receptor beta chains from one sample, sequenced in a study of technical replicates of blood from a few donors. Generated by immunoSEQ multiplex PCR, the TCRdb table keeps only in-frame clones and is missing some. This sample yields tens of thousands of clones, of which about 82% are seen a single time; 5.5% to 6.5% belongs to the top ten. The sequenced sample consisted of PBMCs. These receptors originate from a human donor in good health. Some clones in this sample may be carry-over from other donors' samples. Both conserved end residues are part of each CDR3. A D gene is named only where the DNA matches it firmly. Size is stated for part of the rows, as once, few or many counts, or as a class when the clone is expanded.

-	TRBV15	TRBJ2-2	TRBD1	TGTGCCACCAGCGGACAGGGGGCGACCGGGGAGCTGTTTTTT	CATSGQGATGELFF
once	TRBV18	TRBJ1-1	-	TGTGCCAGCTCAGTGGAGGCCAGCTGGAACACTGAAGCTTTCTTT	CASSVEASWNTEAFF
-	TRBV18	TRBJ2-3	TRBD2	TGTGCCAGCCGGCGGGAGGTACGCACAGATACGCAGTATTTT	CASRREVRTDTQYF
once	TRBV15	TRBJ1-2	TRBD1	TGTGCCACCAGCAGAGAAGCAGGGGGCTTCTATGGCTACACCTTC	CATSREAGGFYGYTF
-	TRBV5-1	TRBJ1-2	-	TGCGCCAGCACCTCGGGGGTCTATGGCTACACCTTC	CASTSGVYGYTF
-	TRBV4-2	TRBJ2-1	-	TGTGCCAGCAGCCAAGTAGAAGCCAACCGGGGTTACAATGAGCAGTTCTTC	CASSQVEANRGYNEQFF
few	TRBV4-1	TRBJ2-5	TRBD2	TGCGCCAGCAGCCAGGGAAGACTAGCGGGAAGTCGGCAAGAGACCCAGTACTTC	CASSQGRLAGSRQETQYF
once	TRBV11-2	TRBJ2-3	TRBD2	TGTGCCAGCAGCTCGGGGACTAGCGGGGGGGCCCAAGATACGCAGTATTTT	CASSSGTSGGAQDTQYF
-	TRBV29-1	TRBJ2-7	-	TGCAGCGCTGCGGGGACTGCCGGGGTCCCCATATACGAGCAGTACTTC	CSAAGTAGVPIYEQYF
-	TRBV6-5	TRBJ1-1	TRBD1	TGTGCCAGCAGTCCACTTGGGACAGTTAACACTGAAGCTTTCTTT	CASSPLGTVNTEAFF
-	TRBV6-5	TRBJ1-5	-	TGTGCCAGCAGGCGCCAGGGAAGCAATCAGCCCCAGCATTTT	CASRRQGSNQPQHF
few	TRBV30	TRBJ2-2	-	TGTGCCTGGAGTGTACCGGGAGCCGGGGAGCTGTTTTTT	CAWSVPGAGELFF
once	TRBV9	TRBJ1-6	-	TGTGCCAGCAGCGCGGCGGGGCGAGAGGGTTCACCCCTCCACTTT	CASSAAGREGSPLHF
-	TRBV4-1	TRBJ2-1	TRBD2	TGCGCCAGCAGCCATCTAGCGGGGGGGGAGACCTACAATGAGCAGTTCTTC	CASSHLAGGETYNEQFF
-	TRBV13	TRBJ2-6	-	TGTGCCAGCAGCCTCAGGGACTCTGGGGCCAACGTCCTGACTTTC	CASSLRDSGANVLTF
-	TRBV9	TRBJ2-3	-	TGTGCCAGCAGCGTAGCTGGGGCGGATACGCAGTATTTT	CASSVAGADTQYF
once	TRBV4-2	TRBJ2-7	-	TGTGCCAGCAGCCAAGAAACCGGGAGCTCCTACGAGCAGTACTTC	CASSQETGSSYEQYF
-	TRBV4-2	TRBJ2-3	TRBD1	TGTGCCAGCAGCCAAGACCGGGACAGGGGACTCACAGATACGCAGTATTTT	CASSQDRDRGLTDTQYF
-	TRBV13	TRBJ2-7	TRBD2	TGTGCCAGTGGACTAGCGGGAGGCGAGCAGTACTTC	CASGLAGGEQYF
-	TRBV5-4	TRBJ1-1	TRBD1	TGTGCCAGTACCACAGGGGAGGTGAAGAACACTGAAGCTTTCTTT	CASTTGEVKNTEAFF
-	TRBV6-5	TRBJ1-5	-	TGTGCCAGCAGTTCAGGGGGCAATCAGCCCCAGCATTTT	CASSSGGNQPQHF
-	TRBV5-1	TRBJ2-3	-	TGCGCCAGCAGCTTGGAGTGGGGGACTAGCACAGATACGCAGTATTTT	CASSLEWGTSTDTQYF
-	TRBV5-1	TRBJ1-2	-	TGCGCCAGCAGCCGGAGGGAAGCTAACTATGGCTACACCTTC	CASSRREANYGYTF
-	TRBV14	TRBJ1-3	-	TGTGCCAGCAGCGCTCAAGACAAGAGACAGTCCCTCACCCTCTCTGGAAACACCATATATTTT	CASSAQDKRQSLTLSGNTIYF
-	TRBV6-1	TRBJ2-1	-	TGTGCCAGCAGTGAAATCGGAGGGGGAAGCGGGAAGGGTGAGCAGTTCTTC	CASSEIGGGSGKGEQFF
-	TRBV2	TRBJ2-1	-	TGTGCCAGCAGAGAAAGTACAGGGTTCAATGAGCAGTTCTTC	CASRESTGFNEQFF
-	TRBV11-2	TRBJ2-7	-	TGTGCCAGCAGCCTGGGCGGGGTCTACGAGCAGTACTTC	CASSLGGVYEQYF
-	TRBV9	TRBJ1-6	TRBD1	TGTGCCAGCAGCGCACGAACAGGGACAGAGAATTCACCCCTCCACTTT	CASSARTGTENSPLHF
-	TRBV28	TRBJ1-5	-	TGTGCCAGCAGCTTCCAACAGGATGCTCAGCCCCAGCATTTT	CASSFQQDAQPQHF
-	TRBV11-2	TRBJ2-7	-	TGTGCCAGCAGCAGAAACGGGGGGCGGGAGTACGAGCAGTACTTC	CASSRNGGREYEQYF
-	TRBV4-3	TRBJ2-5	-	TGCGCCAGCAGCCAAGGCGGGTTGGAGACCCAGTACTTC	CASSQGGLETQYF
-	TRBV6-4	TRBJ1-1	-	TGTGCCAGCATCAGTCCGCAGGATATGAACACTGAAGCTTTCTTT	CASISPQDMNTEAFF
-	TRBV20-1	TRBJ2-1	-	TGCAGTGCAACCCTAGGGGCCGGGCAGTTCTTC	CSATLGAGQFF
-	TRBV4-1	TRBJ2-5	TRBD2	TGCGCCAGCAGCCAAGAAGGACTAGCGGCGTTTGGGTCCCAAGAGACCCAGTACTTC	CASSQEGLAAFGSQETQYF
-	TRBV6-5	TRBJ2-7	-	TGTGCCAGCAGTTTACATCACTTGGGGCAAGCCTACGAGCAGTACTTC	CASSLHHLGQAYEQYF
-	TRBV5-6	TRBJ1-2	-	TGTGCCAGCAGCTTTTCGGCGGGGGCTTATGGCTACACCTTC	CASSFSAGAYGYTF
few	TRBV4-3	TRBJ1-5	-	TGCGCCAGCAGCCAAGATCGTCTAGCGCCCCAGCATTTT	CASSQDRLAPQHF
-	TRBV7-6	TRBJ2-7	TRBD1	TGTGCCAGCAGCCTCGCAGGGGGCCGGGACGAGCAGTACTTC	CASSLAGGRDEQYF
-	TRBV5-6	TRBJ1-4	-	TGTGCCAGCAGCTTGGGACAGCCAACTAATGAAAAACTGTTTTTT	CASSLGQPTNEKLFF
-	TRBV7-2	TRBJ2-7	-	TGTGCCAGCAGCTGGTGGCCCACCTACGAGCAGTACTTC	CASSWWPTYEQYF
-	TRBV29-1	TRBJ2-6	-	TGCAGCGTCCAAGGGGGCTCTGGGGCCAACGTCCTGACTTTC	CSVQGGSGANVLTF
-	TRBV30	TRBJ1-5	-	TGTGCCTGGAGTGAACAACAGCCCCGGACATACAATCAGCCCCAGCATTTT	CAWSEQQPRTYNQPQHF
few	TRBV6-4	TRBJ2-3	-	TGTGCCAGCAGTGACGGAGGAGCAGATACGCAGTATTTT	CASSDGGADTQYF
-	TRBV11-3	TRBJ2-3	-	TGTGCCAGCAGCTTGGCGGCTAGCACAGATACGCAGTATTTT	CASSLAASTDTQYF
once	TRBV6-5	TRBJ1-2	TRBD1	TGTGCCAGCCGGGGACAGAACTATGGCTACACCTTC	CASRGQNYGYTF
-	TRBV18	TRBJ2-4	-	TGTGCCAGCTCACCAGAGGGGGAAGAAGGGGAGAAAAACATTCAGTACTTC	CASSPEGEEGEKNIQYF
-	TRBV25-1	TRBJ1-1	-	TGTGCCAGCAGTGAACCCGACATGGCGGGCACTGAAGCTTTCTTT	CASSEPDMAGTEAFF
-	TRBV7-6	TRBJ2-5	TRBD2	TGTGCCAGCAGCCGAGGACTAGCGGGGGTCCCAGAGACCCAGTACTTC	CASSRGLAGVPETQYF
-	TRBV4-3	TRBJ2-7	TRBD1	TGCGCCAGCAGCCCTGGGACAGGGGGAAACGAGCAGTACTTC	CASSPGTGGNEQYF
-	TRBV11-2	TRBJ1-1	-	TGTGCCAGCAGCCCGGGACAATATAAACGTAGCACTGAAGCTTTCTTT	CASSPGQYKRSTEAFF
-	TRBV5-6	TRBJ2-3	TRBD2	TGTGCCAGCAGCCGTTTTAGGCGGGAGTGGGAAGATACGCAGTATTTT	CASSRFRREWEDTQYF
few	TRBV7-6	TRBJ2-5	TRBD2	TGTGCCAGCAGCTTATCGCGGGAGGTCAATAAAGAGACCCAGTACTTC	CASSLSREVNKETQYF
-	TRBV6-5	TRBJ1-2	-	TGTGCCAGCAGGTCCCCCGGGACTAACTATGGCTACACCTTC	CASRSPGTNYGYTF
-	TRBV4-3	TRBJ2-7	TRBD1	TGCGCCAGCAGCCAAGGATCGGGTCCAGGGGGCTCCTACGAGCAGTACTTC	CASSQGSGPGGSYEQYF
-	TRBV30	TRBJ2-7	-	TGTGCCTCAGCACGGGACTCCTACGAGCAGTACTTC	CASARDSYEQYF